The rows below give T cell receptor beta chains drawn from one sample of a study of Graves' ophthalmopathy and Graves' hyperthyroidism. TCRdb recomputed calls from the multiplex PCR reads with MiXCR, one row per CDR3 protein. This repertoire shows a few hundred thousand distinct CDR3 sequences, about 16% found once; its top ten account for roughly 7%. Input material: peripheral blood. These receptors were obtained from a woman younger than 30 with stable Graves' hyperthyroidism. Both conserved end residues are part of each CDR3. Fields, in order: clone size, V gene, J gene, D gene, CDR3 DNA, CDR3 protein. D genes are given only for firm matches. The size of a clone is reported for some rows only, either as once, few or many, or as a class for expanded clones.

clone size: NA
V gene: TRBV6-1
J gene: TRBJ2-7
D gene: NA
CDR3 DNA: TGTGCCAGCACTCCGGTCGGGGCAGTGGAAGGGGACGAGCAGTACTTC
CDR3 protein: CASTPVGAVEGDEQYF

clone size: many
V gene: TRBV25-1
J gene: TRBJ2-7
D gene: NA
CDR3 DNA: TGTGCCAGCAGTGAGTTCGGGGGTGGCGGCTACGAGCAGTACTTC
CDR3 protein: CASSEFGGGGYEQYF

clone size: NA
V gene: TRBV5-6
J gene: TRBJ1-2
D gene: NA
CDR3 DNA: TGTGCCAGCACCCAAGAGGGGTATGGCTACACCTTC
CDR3 protein: CASTQEGYGYTF

clone size: NA
V gene: TRBV30
J gene: TRBJ1-2
D gene: NA
CDR3 DNA: TGTGCCTGGGGCAGATATGGCTACACCTTC
CDR3 protein: CAWGRYGYTF

clone size: many
V gene: TRBV5-1
J gene: TRBJ1-1
D gene: NA
CDR3 DNA: TGCGCCAGCAGCTTGGATGGGGTCCTGAACACTGAAGCTTTCTTT
CDR3 protein: CASSLDGVLNTEAFF

clone size: many
V gene: TRBV12-3/TRBV12-4
J gene: TRBJ2-5
D gene: NA
CDR3 DNA: TGTGCCAGCAGCTCCGGGACCCAGCGGGAGACCCAGTACTTC
CDR3 protein: CASSSGTQRETQYF

clone size: many
V gene: TRBV20-1
J gene: TRBJ1-5
D gene: TRBD1
CDR3 DNA: TGCAGTGCTAGTTCACCTGACAGGGGACGCAATCAGCCCCAGCATTTT
CDR3 protein: CSASSPDRGRNQPQHF

clone size: many
V gene: TRBV12-3/TRBV12-4
J gene: TRBJ1-2
D gene: NA
CDR3 DNA: TGTGCCAGCAGTTCCATCCCCACCATACCGTCGGAGGGCTACACCTTC
CDR3 protein: CASSSIPTIPSEGYTF

clone size: NA
V gene: TRBV6-2/TRBV6-3
J gene: TRBJ1-2
D gene: TRBD1
CDR3 DNA: TGTGCCAGCAGTTACTCGCCCGGGACAGGGAGGGGGCGGGACTATGGCTACACCTTC
CDR3 protein: CASSYSPGTGRGRDYGYTF

clone size: NA
V gene: TRBV18
J gene: TRBJ1-2
D gene: TRBD1
CDR3 DNA: TGTGCCAGCTCCTCGGGACAGGGGGCGCGCGGCTACACCTTC
CDR3 protein: CASSSGQGARGYTF

clone size: many
V gene: TRBV19
J gene: TRBJ2-7
D gene: TRBD1
CDR3 DNA: TGTGCCAGTAGTATTCTGGGACAGGGGACCCACGAGCAGTACTTC
CDR3 protein: CASSILGQGTHEQYF

clone size: once
V gene: TRBV6-1
J gene: TRBJ1-5
D gene: TRBD1
CDR3 DNA: TGTGCCAGCAGGGACAGGGGGCTCGTCCAGCCCCAGCATTTT
CDR3 protein: CASRDRGLVQPQHF

clone size: many
V gene: TRBV12-3/TRBV12-4
J gene: TRBJ1-1
D gene: NA
CDR3 DNA: TGTGCCAGCAGTTTAGCCCAGGCAGGGATGAACACTGAAGCTTTCTTT
CDR3 protein: CASSLAQAGMNTEAFF

clone size: many
V gene: TRBV6-2/TRBV6-3
J gene: TRBJ2-7
D gene: NA
CDR3 DNA: TGTGCCAGCGGGGAACAGATCAACGAGCAGTACTTC
CDR3 protein: CASGEQINEQYF

clone size: many
V gene: TRBV20-1
J gene: TRBJ1-2
D gene: TRBD1
CDR3 DNA: TGCAGTGCTAGGCCGACAGGGAACTATGGCTACACCTTC
CDR3 protein: CSARPTGNYGYTF

clone size: many
V gene: TRBV11-2
J gene: TRBJ2-7
D gene: TRBD1
CDR3 DNA: TGTGCCAGCAGCCCCCTCAAACGGACAGGGTCCTACGAGCAGTACTTC
CDR3 protein: CASSPLKRTGSYEQYF

clone size: many
V gene: TRBV19
J gene: TRBJ2-5
D gene: TRBD2
CDR3 DNA: TGTGCCAGTAGGGGGGGGACTAGCGGGTCCCAAGAGACCCAGTACTTC
CDR3 protein: CASRGGTSGSQETQYF

clone size: NA
V gene: TRBV19
J gene: TRBJ1-1
D gene: TRBD1
CDR3 DNA: TGTGCCAGTATACGACGTATACACCGCGGAGGGGACAGACTGAACACTGAAGCTTTCTTT
CDR3 protein: CASIRRIHRGGDRLNTEAFF

clone size: many
V gene: TRBV11-3
J gene: TRBJ2-7
D gene: NA
CDR3 DNA: TGTGCCAGCAGCTTAGAACAGGGTAACTACGAGCAGTACTTC
CDR3 protein: CASSLEQGNYEQYF

clone size: many
V gene: TRBV12-3/TRBV12-4
J gene: TRBJ1-1
D gene: NA
CDR3 DNA: TGTGCCAGCGGTGCACCGACAGGTATTTACACTGAAGCTTTCTTT
CDR3 protein: CASGAPTGIYTEAFF

clone size: many
V gene: TRBV2
J gene: TRBJ2-5
D gene: TRBD2
CDR3 DNA: TGTGCCAGCAGCGTCAGCGGGGGGCCAGGCGAGACCCAGTACTTC
CDR3 protein: CASSVSGGPGETQYF

clone size: few
V gene: TRBV2
J gene: TRBJ2-7
D gene: NA
CDR3 DNA: TGTGCCAGCAGTGGAGGGCCCGGCCCGGGCGGCTACGAGCAGTACTTC
CDR3 protein: CASSGGPGPGGYEQYF

clone size: many
V gene: TRBV19
J gene: TRBJ1-4
D gene: NA
CDR3 DNA: TGTGCCAGTAGTATGGGCCGGGTGGACGAAAAACTGTTTTTT
CDR3 protein: CASSMGRVDEKLFF

clone size: many
V gene: TRBV14
J gene: TRBJ1-4
D gene: NA
CDR3 DNA: TGTGCCAGCAGCCTACGGACAGCAACTAATGAAAAACTGTTTTTT
CDR3 protein: CASSLRTATNEKLFF

clone size: many
V gene: TRBV5-1
J gene: TRBJ1-2
D gene: TRBD1
CDR3 DNA: TGCGCCAGCAGCCGAACAGGGGGCGCGTTCGATGGCTACACCTTC
CDR3 protein: CASSRTGGAFDGYTF

clone size: many
V gene: TRBV6-2/TRBV6-3
J gene: TRBJ1-2
D gene: NA
CDR3 DNA: TGTGCCAGCAATGTACAGGGTAACTATGGCTACACCTTC
CDR3 protein: CASNVQGNYGYTF

clone size: NA
V gene: TRBV11-1
J gene: TRBJ1-1
D gene: NA
CDR3 DNA: TGTGCCAGCAGTCGGTCGGGGGGGAGCAGGAACACTGAAGCTTTCTTT
CDR3 protein: CASSRSGGSRNTEAFF

clone size: NA
V gene: TRBV19
J gene: TRBJ1-2
D gene: TRBD1
CDR3 DNA: TGTGCCAGTAGTATTAACAGGGGGACAGGGTATGGCTACACCTTC
CDR3 protein: CASSINRGTGYGYTF

clone size: NA
V gene: TRBV27
J gene: TRBJ2-7
D gene: NA
CDR3 DNA: TGTGCCAGCAGTTCTAGCCAGGGCCCTTACGAGCAGTACTTC
CDR3 protein: CASSSSQGPYEQYF

clone size: many
V gene: TRBV7-8
J gene: TRBJ2-2
D gene: NA
CDR3 DNA: TGTGCCAGCAGCGTATCTAACACCGGGGAGCTGTTTTTT
CDR3 protein: CASSVSNTGELFF

clone size: many
V gene: TRBV2
J gene: TRBJ1-3
D gene: TRBD1
CDR3 DNA: TGTGCCAGCAGGGACAGGGCCGGGAACACCATATATTTT
CDR3 protein: CASRDRAGNTIYF

clone size: NA
V gene: TRBV5-5
J gene: TRBJ1-1
D gene: NA
CDR3 DNA: TGTGCCAGCAGCCTCTGGACATTAATTGACGCTGAAGCTTTCTTT
CDR3 protein: CASSLWTLIDAEAFF

clone size: NA
V gene: TRBV6-1
J gene: TRBJ2-7
D gene: NA
CDR3 DNA: TGTGCCAGCAGTGCGGACGACGAATCCTACGAGCAGTACTTC
CDR3 protein: CASSADDESYEQYF

clone size: few
V gene: TRBV20-1
J gene: TRBJ2-7
D gene: NA
CDR3 DNA: TGCAGTGCTAGAGAAACGGGAAGGGGGGCGGTTTACGAGCAGTACTTC
CDR3 protein: CSARETGRGAVYEQYF

clone size: many
V gene: TRBV27
J gene: TRBJ2-7
D gene: TRBD1
CDR3 DNA: TGTGCCAGCAGTTTAATGGGACAGAGCTACGAGCAGTACTTC
CDR3 protein: CASSLMGQSYEQYF

clone size: many
V gene: TRBV12-3/TRBV12-4
J gene: TRBJ1-1
D gene: NA
CDR3 DNA: TGTGCCAGCGGAGGACGTGGGGGAAACACTGAAGCTTTCTTT
CDR3 protein: CASGGRGGNTEAFF

clone size: many
V gene: TRBV7-9
J gene: TRBJ1-1
D gene: TRBD1
CDR3 DNA: TGTGCCAGCAGCCAAGACAGGGGGCTCGGGACTGAAGCTTTCTTT
CDR3 protein: CASSQDRGLGTEAFF

clone size: many
V gene: TRBV19
J gene: TRBJ2-5
D gene: NA
CDR3 DNA: TGTGCCAGTAGTTACGGGATTCTTCAAGAGACCCAGTACTTC
CDR3 protein: CASSYGILQETQYF

clone size: many
V gene: TRBV28
J gene: TRBJ1-5
D gene: NA
CDR3 DNA: TGTGCCAGCAGTGAGGAGGGGCCGGGGGACAATCAGCCCCAGCATTTT
CDR3 protein: CASSEEGPGDNQPQHF

clone size: many
V gene: TRBV7-2
J gene: TRBJ2-5
D gene: TRBD2
CDR3 DNA: TGTGCCAGCAGCTTAGGTGGACTAGACCAAGAGACCCAGTACTTC
CDR3 protein: CASSLGGLDQETQYF

clone size: many
V gene: TRBV29-1
J gene: TRBJ2-7
D gene: NA
CDR3 DNA: TGCAGCGCCTTGAAGTCCTACGAGCAGTACTTC
CDR3 protein: CSALKSYEQYF

clone size: many
V gene: TRBV6-1
J gene: TRBJ1-1
D gene: NA
CDR3 DNA: TGTGCCAGCATCGTCCACAGGGAGACCGAAGCTTTCTTT
CDR3 protein: CASIVHRETEAFF

clone size: NA
V gene: TRBV20-1
J gene: TRBJ2-7
D gene: TRBD2
CDR3 DNA: TGCAGTTGGGGGTTGGGGGGGAACTACGAGCAGTACTTC
CDR3 protein: CSWGLGGNYEQYF

clone size: few
V gene: TRBV5-1
J gene: TRBJ2-3
D gene: TRBD2
CDR3 DNA: TGCGCCAGCAGCCGACCGACTAGCGGGGGGGCCAGGGATACGCAGTATTTT
CDR3 protein: CASSRPTSGGARDTQYF

clone size: few
V gene: TRBV7-8
J gene: TRBJ2-2
D gene: TRBD1
CDR3 DNA: TGTGCCAGCAGCTCCGACAGGGGCTTGACTTCCGGGGAGCTGTTTTTT
CDR3 protein: CASSSDRGLTSGELFF

clone size: many
V gene: TRBV11-2
J gene: TRBJ1-2
D gene: NA
CDR3 DNA: TGTGCCAGCAGCTTAGCGGGGACGGACTGGGGCTACACCTTC
CDR3 protein: CASSLAGTDWGYTF

clone size: NA
V gene: TRBV6-1
J gene: TRBJ1-1
D gene: NA
CDR3 DNA: TGTGCCAGCAAAACTTCAGGGGTGTTGGCTTTCTTT
CDR3 protein: CASKTSGVLAFF

clone size: few
V gene: TRBV19
J gene: TRBJ1-1
D gene: NA
CDR3 DNA: TGTGCCAGTAGTATAGTTTCAGGTATCATGAACACTGAAGCTTTCTTT
CDR3 protein: CASSIVSGIMNTEAFF

clone size: many
V gene: TRBV4-1
J gene: TRBJ2-5
D gene: NA
CDR3 DNA: TGCGCCAGCAGCCCCCGGACAGTCGGGGAGACCCAGTACTTC
CDR3 protein: CASSPRTVGETQYF

clone size: many
V gene: TRBV29-1
J gene: TRBJ1-2
D gene: NA
CDR3 DNA: TGCAGCGTTGAGGGGTTCTGGGGCTACACCTTC
CDR3 protein: CSVEGFWGYTF

clone size: many
V gene: TRBV12-3/TRBV12-4
J gene: TRBJ1-5
D gene: TRBD1
CDR3 DNA: TGTGCCAGCAGAGACAGGGACAATCAGCCCCAGCATTTT
CDR3 protein: CASRDRDNQPQHF

clone size: many
V gene: TRBV10-2
J gene: TRBJ1-1
D gene: NA
CDR3 DNA: TGCGCCAGCAGTGCGGGATTGGGCACTGAAGCTTTCTTT
CDR3 protein: CASSAGLGTEAFF

clone size: few
V gene: TRBV4-3
J gene: TRBJ2-7
D gene: TRBD2
CDR3 DNA: TGCGCCAGCAGCCAAGATCAGCGGGGGGCCTACGAGCAGTACTTC
CDR3 protein: CASSQDQRGAYEQYF

clone size: many
V gene: TRBV12-3/TRBV12-4
J gene: TRBJ2-7
D gene: TRBD2
CDR3 DNA: TGTGCCAGCAGGCCTAGCGGGGTCTCCTACGAGCAGTACTTC
CDR3 protein: CASRPSGVSYEQYF

clone size: NA
V gene: TRBV10-3
J gene: TRBJ2-5
D gene: NA
CDR3 DNA: TGTGCCATCAGTGGCCGGGGGGCAGCACAAGAGACCCAGTACTTC
CDR3 protein: CAISGRGAAQETQYF

clone size: many
V gene: TRBV3-1
J gene: TRBJ1-1
D gene: NA
CDR3 DNA: TGTGCCAGCAGCCCATTAGGGGGACTCGCTGAAGCTTTCTTT
CDR3 protein: CASSPLGGLAEAFF

clone size: many
V gene: TRBV20-1
J gene: TRBJ2-7
D gene: TRBD1
CDR3 DNA: TGCAGTGCTAGTCAAGCGGGACAGGGTCTGTTCGAGCAGTACTTC
CDR3 protein: CSASQAGQGLFEQYF

clone size: NA
V gene: TRBV18
J gene: TRBJ1-1
D gene: NA
CDR3 DNA: TGTGCCAGCTCACCGCGGGGGATAGCCAGGCGCACTGAAGCTTTCTTT
CDR3 protein: CASSPRGIARRTEAFF